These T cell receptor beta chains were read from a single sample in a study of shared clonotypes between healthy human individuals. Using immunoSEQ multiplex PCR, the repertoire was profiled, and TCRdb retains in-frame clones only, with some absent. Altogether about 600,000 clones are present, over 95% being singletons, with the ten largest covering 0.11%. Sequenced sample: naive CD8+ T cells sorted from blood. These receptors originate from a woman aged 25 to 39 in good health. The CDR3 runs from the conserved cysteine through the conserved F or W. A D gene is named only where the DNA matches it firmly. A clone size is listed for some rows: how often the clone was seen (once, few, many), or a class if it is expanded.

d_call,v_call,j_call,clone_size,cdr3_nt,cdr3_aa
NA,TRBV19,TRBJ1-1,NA,TGTGCCAGTAGCAATATCCGGCGGGACAAAACGAACACTGAAGCTTTCTTT,CASSNIRRDKTNTEAFF
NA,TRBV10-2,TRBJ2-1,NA,TGCGCCAGCAGTGTTTCAGCGGAGGGCTACAATGAGCAGTTCTTC,CASSVSAEGYNEQFF
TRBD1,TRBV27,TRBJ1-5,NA,TGTGCCAGCAGCCCCCAGGGGGCCAATCAGCCCCAGCATTTT,CASSPQGANQPQHF
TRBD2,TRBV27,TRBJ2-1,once,TGTGCCAGCAGCCCCGGGGCTAGCGGGTACAATGAGCAGTTCTTC,CASSPGASGYNEQFF
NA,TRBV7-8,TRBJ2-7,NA,TGTGCCAGCAGCTTAGCGCTAGGCGGCACGGACTACGAGCAGTACTTC,CASSLALGGTDYEQYF
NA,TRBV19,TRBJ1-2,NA,TGTGCCAGTAGTATAGACAGCACTAACTATGGCTACACCTTC,CASSIDSTNYGYTF
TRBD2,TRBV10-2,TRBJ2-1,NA,TGCGCCAGCAGTGGGGCTAGCGGACACAATGAGCAGTTCTTC,CASSGASGHNEQFF
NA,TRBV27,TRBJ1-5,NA,TGTGCCAGCAGACAAACAGGGAGCAATCAGCCCCAGCATTTT,CASRQTGSNQPQHF
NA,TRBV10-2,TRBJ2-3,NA,TGCGCCAGCAGTGATCGCCAGGGTGGCACAGATACGCAGTATTTT,CASSDRQGGTDTQYF
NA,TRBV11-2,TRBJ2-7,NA,TGTGCCAGCAGCTTAGATGCGGTCTACGAGCAGTACTTC,CASSLDAVYEQYF
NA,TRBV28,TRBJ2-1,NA,TGTGCCAGCAGTTTATCAAGCCGGTTAACCTACAATGAGCAGTTCTTC,CASSLSSRLTYNEQFF
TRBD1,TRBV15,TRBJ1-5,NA,TGTGCCACCAGTAGGCTTCTCGGGACAGGGCATAGCAATCAGCCCCAGCATTTT,CATSRLLGTGHSNQPQHF
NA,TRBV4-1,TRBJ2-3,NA,TGCGCCAGCAGCCAAGATGGACGGGAATCCACAGATACGCAGTATTTT,CASSQDGRESTDTQYF
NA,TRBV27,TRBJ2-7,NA,TGTGCCAGCAGTTATATCGACAGATCCTACGAGCAGTACTTC,CASSYIDRSYEQYF
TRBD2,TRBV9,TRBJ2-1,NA,TGTGCCAGCAGCGTAGAGCCTAGCGGGGATTACAATGAGCAGTTCTTC,CASSVEPSGDYNEQFF
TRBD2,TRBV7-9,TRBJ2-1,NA,TGTGCCAGCAGCTCGGGACTAGCGGGACGGGATGAGCAGTTCTTC,CASSSGLAGRDEQFF
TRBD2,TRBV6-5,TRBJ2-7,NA,TGTGCCAGCAGTCTCGGACCGGGACTAGCGGGGGAGCAGTACTTC,CASSLGPGLAGEQYF
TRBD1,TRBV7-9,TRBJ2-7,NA,TGTGCCAGCAGCCCTGCGACAGGGGGCTACGAGCAGTACTTC,CASSPATGGYEQYF
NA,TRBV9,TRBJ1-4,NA,TGTGCCAGCAGCGCCTATAGTTCCACTAATGAAAAACTGTTTTTT,CASSAYSSTNEKLFF
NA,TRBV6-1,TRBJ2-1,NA,TGTGCCAGCAAAGTGAGAGGGGTCAATGAGCAGTTCTTC,CASKVRGVNEQFF
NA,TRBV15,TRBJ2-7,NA,TGTGCCACCAGCTCCCCGCGGGATTTCTCCTACGAGCAGTACTTC,CATSSPRDFSYEQYF
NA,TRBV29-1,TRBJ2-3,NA,TGCAGCGTTGAATTAAGACGGCCCCCTAGCACAGATACGCAGTATTTT,CSVELRRPPSTDTQYF
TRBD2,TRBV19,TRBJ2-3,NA,TGTGCCAGTAGTATAGGGACTAGCGTCCCAGATACGCAGTATTTT,CASSIGTSVPDTQYF